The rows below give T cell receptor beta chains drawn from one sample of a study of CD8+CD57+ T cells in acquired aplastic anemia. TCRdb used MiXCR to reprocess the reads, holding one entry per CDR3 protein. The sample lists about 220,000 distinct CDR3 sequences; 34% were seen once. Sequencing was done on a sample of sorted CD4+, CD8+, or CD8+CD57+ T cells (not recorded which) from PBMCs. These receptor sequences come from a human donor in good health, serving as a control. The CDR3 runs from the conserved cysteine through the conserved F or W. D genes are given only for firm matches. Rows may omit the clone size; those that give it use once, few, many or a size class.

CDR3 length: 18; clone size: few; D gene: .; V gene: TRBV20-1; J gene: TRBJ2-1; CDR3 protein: CSARDPHQGRNPYNEQFF; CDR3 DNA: TGCAGTGCTAGAGATCCCCACCAGGGTCGAAACCCGTACAATGAGCAGTTCTTC
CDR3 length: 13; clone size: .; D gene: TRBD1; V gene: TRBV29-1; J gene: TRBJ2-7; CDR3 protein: CSVTGQVFYEQYF; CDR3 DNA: TGCAGCGTTACAGGACAGGTTTTCTACGAGCAGTACTTC
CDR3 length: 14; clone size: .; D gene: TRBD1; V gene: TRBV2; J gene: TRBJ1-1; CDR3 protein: CASNQQGRDTEAFF; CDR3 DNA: TGTGCCAGCAACCAACAGGGGCGGGACACTGAAGCTTTCTTT
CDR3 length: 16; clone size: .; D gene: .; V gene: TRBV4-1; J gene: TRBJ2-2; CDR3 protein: CASSQGKVASTGELFF; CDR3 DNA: TGCGCCAGCAGCCAAGGAAAGGTAGCGAGCACCGGGGAGCTGTTTTTT
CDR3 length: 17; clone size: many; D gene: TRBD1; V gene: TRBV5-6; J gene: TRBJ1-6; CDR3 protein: CASSSYRDSFGNSPLHF; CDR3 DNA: TGTGCCAGCAGCTCATACAGGGACAGCTTTGGTAATTCACCCCTCCACTTT
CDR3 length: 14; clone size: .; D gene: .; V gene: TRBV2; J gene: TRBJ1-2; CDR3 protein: CASSEAGVSDGYTF; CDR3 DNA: TGTGCCAGCAGTGAAGCGGGGGTTTCTGATGGCTACACCTTC
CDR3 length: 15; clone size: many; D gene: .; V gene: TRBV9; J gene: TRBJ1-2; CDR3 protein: CASSVGIGGNYGYTF; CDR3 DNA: TGTGCCAGCAGCGTAGGTATAGGGGGGAACTATGGCTACACCTTC
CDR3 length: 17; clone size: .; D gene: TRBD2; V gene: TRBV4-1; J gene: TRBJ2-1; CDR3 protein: CASSQPGTSRIYNEQFF; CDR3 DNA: TGCGCCAGCAGCCAACCCGGGACTAGCCGGATCTACAATGAGCAGTTCTTC
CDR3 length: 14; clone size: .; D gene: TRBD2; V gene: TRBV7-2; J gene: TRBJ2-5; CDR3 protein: CASSLRGAGETQYF; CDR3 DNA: TGTGCCAGCAGCTTGCGGGGGGCAGGGGAGACCCAGTACTTC
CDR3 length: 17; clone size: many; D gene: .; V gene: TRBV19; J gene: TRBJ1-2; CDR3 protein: CASSTSQGRDSNYGYTF; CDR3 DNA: TGTGCCAGTAGTACCTCCCAGGGGAGGGACTCGAACTATGGCTACACCTTC
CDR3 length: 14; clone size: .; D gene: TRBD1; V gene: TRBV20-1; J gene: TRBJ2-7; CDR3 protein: CSAREQGKAYEQYF; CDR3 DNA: TGCAGTGCTAGGGAACAGGGGAAAGCCTACGAGCAGTACTTC
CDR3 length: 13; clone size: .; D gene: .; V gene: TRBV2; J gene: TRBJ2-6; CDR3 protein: CASSGQGANVLTF; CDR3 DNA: TGTGCCAGCAGTGGGCAGGGGGCCAACGTCCTGACTTTC
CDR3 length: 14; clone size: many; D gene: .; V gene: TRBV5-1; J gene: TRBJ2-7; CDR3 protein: CASSFTGRNNEQYF; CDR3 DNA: TGCGCCAGCAGTTTTACAGGGAGGAACAACGAGCAGTACTTC
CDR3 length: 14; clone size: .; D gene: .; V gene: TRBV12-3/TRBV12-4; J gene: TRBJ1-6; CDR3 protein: CASSFREQGSPLHF; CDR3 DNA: TGTGCCAGCAGTTTTCGGGAGCAGGGTTCACCCCTCCACTTT
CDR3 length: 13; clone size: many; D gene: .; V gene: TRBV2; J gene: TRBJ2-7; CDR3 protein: CATIPKYSYEQYF; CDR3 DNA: TGTGCCACCATACCGAAGTATTCCTACGAGCAGTACTTC
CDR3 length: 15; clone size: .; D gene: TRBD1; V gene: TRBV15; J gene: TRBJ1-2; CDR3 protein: CATSSVGQGDYGYTF; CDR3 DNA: TGTGCCACCAGCAGCGTGGGACAGGGAGACTACGGCTACACCTTC
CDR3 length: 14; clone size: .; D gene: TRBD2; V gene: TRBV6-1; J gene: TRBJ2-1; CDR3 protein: CASARTREYNEQFF; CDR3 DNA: TGTGCCAGCGCTCGGACGCGGGAGTACAATGAGCAGTTCTTC
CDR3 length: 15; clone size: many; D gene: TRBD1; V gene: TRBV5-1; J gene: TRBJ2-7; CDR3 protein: CASSFLGTGPYEQYF; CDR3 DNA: TGCGCCAGCAGCTTCCTCGGGACAGGACCCTACGAGCAGTACTTC
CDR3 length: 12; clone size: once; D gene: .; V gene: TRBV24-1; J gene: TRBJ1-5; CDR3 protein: CATSEVNQPRHF; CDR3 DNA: TGTGCCACCAGTGAAGTGAATCAGCCCCGACATTTT
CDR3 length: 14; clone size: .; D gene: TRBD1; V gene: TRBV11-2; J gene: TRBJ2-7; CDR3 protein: CASVRDRISYEQYF; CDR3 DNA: TGTGCCAGTGTACGGGACAGAATATCCTACGAGCAGTACTTC
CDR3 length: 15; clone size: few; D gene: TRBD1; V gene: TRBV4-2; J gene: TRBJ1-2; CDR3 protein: CASSPWDRLYYGYTF; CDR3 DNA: TGTGCCAGCAGCCCCTGGGACAGACTCTACTATGGCTACACCTTC
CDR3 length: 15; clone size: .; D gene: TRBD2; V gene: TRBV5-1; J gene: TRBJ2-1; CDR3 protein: CASSLGTSGSSKQFF; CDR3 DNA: TGCGCCAGCAGCTTAGGGACTAGCGGGTCCAGTAAGCAGTTCTTC
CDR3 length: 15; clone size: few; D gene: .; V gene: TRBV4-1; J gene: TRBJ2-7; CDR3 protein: CASSQTGTTSYEQYF; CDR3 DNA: TGCGCCAGCAGCCAGACCGGGACAACCTCCTACGAGCAGTACTTC
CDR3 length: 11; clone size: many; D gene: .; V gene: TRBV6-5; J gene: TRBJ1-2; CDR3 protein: CASSGGHGYTF; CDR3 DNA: TGTGCCAGCAGTGGCGGGCATGGCTACACCTTC
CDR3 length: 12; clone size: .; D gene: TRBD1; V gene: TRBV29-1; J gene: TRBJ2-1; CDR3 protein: CSGGQGEGEQFF; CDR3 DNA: TGCAGCGGGGGACAGGGGGAAGGGGAGCAGTTCTTC
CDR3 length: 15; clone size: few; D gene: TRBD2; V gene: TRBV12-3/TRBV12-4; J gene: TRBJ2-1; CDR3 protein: CASSLLIGRVDEQFF; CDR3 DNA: TGTGCCAGCAGTTTGCTGATCGGGAGGGTAGATGAGCAGTTCTTC
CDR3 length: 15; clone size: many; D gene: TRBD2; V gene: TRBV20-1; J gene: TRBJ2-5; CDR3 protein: CSANLAGRGQETQYF; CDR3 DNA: TGCAGTGCTAATCTAGCGGGACGGGGGCAAGAGACCCAGTACTTC
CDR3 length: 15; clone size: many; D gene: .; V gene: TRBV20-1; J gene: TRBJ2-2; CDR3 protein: CSARDRVKNTGELFF; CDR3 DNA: TGCAGTGCTAGAGATCGCGTGAAGAACACCGGGGAGCTGTTTTTT